These 22 T cell receptor beta chains were sequenced from one sample in a study of response to subunit inactivated influenza vaccine. TCRdb itself ran the RT-PCR reads through MiXCR, one entry per CDR3 protein. The sample has hundreds of thousands of distinct CDR3 sequences, around 14% seen once. Sequencing was performed on PBMCs from blood, taken roughly 13 days after vaccination. The receptors were sampled from a man aged 45 to 65 who received an inactivated influenza vaccine.

This clonotype is a singleton in its sample. The chain combines TRBV3-1 with TRBJ2-7; D gene uncertain. Germline CDR1 LGHDT, CDR2 YNNKEL (reference sequence). This CDR3 comprises 14 residues. The V end was cut by 0 bases, the J end by 4 bases, with 10 bases between. The chain's CDR3 is CASSQERAFYEQYF. The CDR3 nucleotides are TGTGCCAGCAGCCAAGAGAGAGCTTTTTACGAGCAGTACTTC.

This clonotype was picked up a small number of times. The V call is TRBV7-9, the J call TRBJ1-6; TRBD1 might be the D (5 bases). CDR1 is SEHNR, CDR2 FQNEAQ, per germline (reference sequence). V was shortened by 4 bases and J by 6 bases, with 19 bases between the two germline ends. The CDR3 totals 17 residues. Written as DNA, the CDR3 is TGTGCCAGCAGCTCTGGACGGGGGATCCGGGGTAATTCACCCCTCCACTTT. This translates into CASSSGRGIRGNSPLHF.

The chain recombines TRBV18 with TRBJ2-7; weak D call: TRBD2 (6 bases). This CDR3 spans 14 amino acids. The V and J ends lost 5 bases and 4 bases respectively, with 15 bases between them. Per germline, CDR1 KGHSH and CDR2 LQKENI. The CDR3: CASSGDVGGYEQYF. For the CDR3, the DNA is TGTGCCAGCTCAGGAGACGTTGGAGGGTACGAGCAGTACTTC.

The chain uses TRBV7-6 and TRBJ1-5; D gene unclear. Germline V lookup: CDR1 SGHVS, CDR2 FNYEAQ. The CDR3 is 14 residues long. V lost 1 base to trimming and J lost 7 bases, with 11 bases between them. DNA for the CDR3: TGTGCCAGCAGCTTAGGGCCGAGGGAGCAGCCCCAGCATTTT. Protein: CASSLGPREQPQHF. Full variable domain (rest looked up from reference TRBV7-6 and TRBJ1-5): GAGVSQSPRYKVTKRGQDVALRCDPISGHVSLYWYRQALGQGPEFLTYFNYEAQQDKSGLPNDRFSAERPEGSISTLTIQRTEQRDSAMYRCASSLGPREQPQHFGDGTRLSIL.

This chain links TRBV4-3 with TRBJ2-7; 8 nucleotides agree with TRBD1. The CDR3 runs to 15 residues. After removal of 0 bases from V and 1 base from J, the junction contained 2 bases not matched to a gene. Germline lookup yields CDR1 LGHNA and CDR2 YSLEER. In DNA form, the CDR3 reads TGCGCCAGCAGCCAAGATCAGGGGGCGTCCTACGAGCAGTACTTC. It encodes CASSQDQGASYEQYF.

In this sample, this clonotype turned up a few times. The J gene is TRBJ2-3, the V gene TRBV20-1, with TRBD1 matching 8 bases. This CDR3 is built from 14 residues. Trimming at V came to 5 bases and at J to 8 bases, leaving 12 bases not matched to a gene. Germline CDR1 DFQATT, CDR2 SNEGSKA (reference sequence). Here the CDR3 reads CSAGTPSTGGTQYF. Written as DNA, the CDR3 is TGCAGTGCTGGGACCCCTAGCACAGGGGGTACGCAGTATTTT.

DNA of the CDR3: TGTGCCAGCAGCGTCGGGGTGGGACTCCTGAACACTGAAGCTTTCTTT. This codes for CASSVGVGLLNTEAFF. The chain links TRBV9 to TRBJ1-1; D may be TRBD1 (5 bases). The CDR3 has 16 residues. The V end lost 2 bases, the J end lost 0 bases, and 14 bases lay between the germline ends. Germline V gene data show CDR1 as SGDLS and CDR2 as YYNGEE.

This clonotype was counted only a few times. The chain is built from TRBV7-8 and TRBJ2-5; 12 bases align to TRBD2. The CDR3 is 16 residues long. Per germline, CDR1 SGHVS and CDR2 FQNEAQ. V was clipped by 3 bases and J by 3 bases; unmatched bases: 5. The chain's CDR3 is CASSLASGRAEETQYF. The CDR3 region has the DNA TGTGCCAGCAGCTTGGCTAGCGGGAGGGCCGAAGAGACCCAGTACTTC.

This chain uses TRBV12-3 or TRBV12-4 with TRBJ2-7; 10 nucleotides match TRBD1. With 5 bases clipped from V and 3 bases from J, the junction kept 13 bases outside the gene matches. The CDR3 is made up of 17 amino acids. The CDR3 DNA reads TGTGCCAGCAGTCCCCGAAGTGGGACAGGGGTCTACTACGAGCAGTACTTC. Its translation: CASSPRSGTGVYYEQYF.

V and J are TRBV5-1 and TRBJ2-3; 7 bases map to TRBD1. Germline V lookup: CDR1 SGHRS, CDR2 YFSETQ. This CDR3 region has 14 residues. J was trimmed by 2 bases and V by 6 bases; bases with no gene match: 6. The CDR3: CASMSGQPTDTQYF. The CDR3 region has the DNA TGCGCCAGCATGTCGGGACAGCCCACAGATACGCAGTATTTT.

The V gene is TRBV15, the J gene TRBJ1-6; D gene uncertain. Deletions cut 0 bases from V and 9 bases from J, with 3 bases between. Germline assignment: CDR1 LNHNV and CDR2 YYDKDF (reference sequence). The CDR3 sequence is 12 residues long. The CDR3 sequence is CATSRDVSPLHF. The CDR3 region has the DNA TGTGCCACCAGCAGAGATGTTTCACCCCTCCACTTT. Together with reference TRBV15 and TRBJ1-6, the CDR3 gives the full variable domain: DAMVIQNPRYQVTQFGKPVTLSCSQTLNHNVMYWYQQKSSQAPKLLFHYYDKDFNNEADTPDNFQSRRPNTSFCFLDIRSPGLGDTAMYLCATSRDVSPLHFGNGTRLTVT.

The V gene is TRBV6-6, the J gene TRBJ1-2; the match to TRBD1 covers 8 bases. J gave up 8 bases and V 11 bases, and 13 bases lay outside the gene matches. Germline values: CDR1 MNHNY, CDR2 SVGAGI (reference sequence). The CDR3 runs to 13 residues. The CDR3 is CAGRAGGGKGYTF. The CDR3 region has the DNA TGTGCCGGGAGAGCAGGGGGCGGTAAGGGCTACACCTTC.

This clonotype turned up a few times. The chain links TRBV27 to TRBJ2-7; 9 bases fit TRBD2. The germline V gene has CDR1 MNHEY and CDR2 SMNVEV (reference sequence). The CDR3 runs to 17 residues. With V trimmed by 8 bases and J by 7 bases, 21 bases remained unmatched. Here the CDR3 DNA reads TGTGCCAGCTCCCACACCAGAGGACTAGCGAGATTGGGTGAGCAGTACTTC. Its protein is CASSHTRGLARLGEQYF.

The gene calls are TRBV4-3 and TRBJ2-3, with a tentative D call TRBD1 (5 bases). There are 14 residues in the CDR3. Trimming took off 1 base at V and 8 bases at J, with 13 bases between the two ends. Germline CDR1 is LGHNA and CDR2 is YSLEER. The CDR3 protein is CASSQGQSTPTQYF. The CDR3 coding sequence is TGCGCCAGCAGCCAAGGACAGAGCACCCCTACGCAGTATTTT.

The chain uses TRBV29-1 and TRBJ2-1; the D is unclear. From germline, CDR1 is SQVTM and CDR2 ANQGSEA. The CDR3 has 12 residues. V dropped 6 bases and J dropped 5 bases, with 11 bases sitting between them. The CDR3 DNA reads TGCAGCGTAGTATACCCGCACAATGAGCAGTTCTTC. Translation: CSVVYPHNEQFF.

This clonotype appeared a few times. This chain joins TRBV3-1 and TRBJ1-1, with unresolved D. This CDR3 is built from 15 residues. Germline lookup yields CDR1 LGHDT and CDR2 YNNKEL (reference sequence). Trimming left V 4 bases short and J 0 bases short, with 12 bases between. CDR3 region: CASSRSGDLNTEAFF. CDR3 nucleotides: TGTGCCAGCAGCCGTTCCGGAGATTTGAACACTGAAGCTTTCTTT.

V gene TRBV29-1 combines with J gene TRBJ1-4; 9 nucleotides agree with TRBD1. From germline, CDR1 is SQVTM and CDR2 ANQGSEA. CDR3 length: 14 amino acids. J was trimmed by 7 bases and V by 4 bases; bases with no gene match: 7. The CDR3 coding sequence is TGCAGCGTTGGGGGGACAGGGTTGGGTGAAAAACTGTTTTTT. Translation: CSVGGTGLGEKLFF.

This rearrangement joins TRBV7-6 to TRBJ1-1; TRBD1 matches 8 bases. V lost 5 bases to trimming and J lost 4 bases; unmatched junction nucleotides: 3. CDR3 length: 13 residues. Per the germline V gene, CDR1 is SGHVS and CDR2 is FNYEAQ. The CDR3 coding sequence is TGTGCCAGCAGCATTACAGGGGGCACTGAAGCTTTCTTT. Translating gives CASSITGGTEAFF.

This chain connects TRBV7-2 to TRBJ2-1; TRBD2 aligns across 7 bases. CDR1 is SGHTA and CDR2 is FQGNSA in the germline V gene. The CDR3 is 17 amino acids. V gave up 5 bases and J gave up 9 bases; unmatched junction bases: 19. DNA of the CDR3: TGTGCCAGCAGCCCGCGACTAGCAGCTCAGGATACGGTTGAGCAGTTCTTC. The encoded protein is CASSPRLAAQDTVEQFF.

The rearrangement joins TRBV5-5 to TRBJ2-1, with D perhaps TRBD1 (5 bases). The CDR3 spans 16 residues. Trimming left V 0 bases short and J 6 bases short, with 16 bases between. Per the germline V gene, CDR1 is SGHKS and CDR2 is YYEKEE (reference sequence). CDR3 amino acids: CASSLGGFGAGNEQFF. CDR3 in DNA: TGTGCCAGCAGCTTGGGGGGCTTTGGGGCCGGCAATGAGCAGTTCTTC.

The chain has TRBV14 and TRBJ2-1; no reliable D call. V dropped 2 bases and J dropped 6 bases, with 5 bases sitting between them. The CDR3 runs to 12 residues. Germline CDR1 is SGHDN and CDR2 is FVKESK. This chain's CDR3 is CASSQLINEQFF. CDR3 DNA sequence: TGTGCCAGCAGCCAATTGATCAATGAGCAGTTCTTC.

This rearrangement joins TRBV6-5 to TRBJ1-2, with D hard to call. Germline-derived CDR1 and CDR2 are MNHEY and SVGAGI. Trimming took 0 bases from V and 5 from J, leaving 10 bases between them. The CDR3 totals 14 residues. CDR3 loop: CASSYSQARYGYTF. The CDR3 DNA is TGTGCCAGCAGTTACTCGCAGGCGCGGTATGGCTACACCTTC.